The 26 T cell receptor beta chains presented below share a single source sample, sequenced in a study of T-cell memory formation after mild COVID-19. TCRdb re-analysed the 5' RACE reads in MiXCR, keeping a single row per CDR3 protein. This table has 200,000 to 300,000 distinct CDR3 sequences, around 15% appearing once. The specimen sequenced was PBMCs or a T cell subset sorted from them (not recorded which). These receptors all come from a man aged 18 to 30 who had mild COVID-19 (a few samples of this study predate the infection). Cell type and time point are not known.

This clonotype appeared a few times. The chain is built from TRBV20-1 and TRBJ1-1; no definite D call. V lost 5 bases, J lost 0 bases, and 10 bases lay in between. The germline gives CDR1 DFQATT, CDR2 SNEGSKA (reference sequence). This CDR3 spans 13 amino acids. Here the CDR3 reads CSAELSLNTEAFF. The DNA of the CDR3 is TGCAGTGCTGAACTCTCCTTGAACACTGAAGCTTTCTTT.

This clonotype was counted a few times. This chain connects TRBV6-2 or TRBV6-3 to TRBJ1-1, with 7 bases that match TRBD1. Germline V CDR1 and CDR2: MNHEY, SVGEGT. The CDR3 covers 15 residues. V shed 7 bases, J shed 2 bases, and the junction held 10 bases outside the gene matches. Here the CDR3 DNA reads TGTGCCAGCACCCTGGGACAGCTATTAAACACTGAAGCTTTCTTT. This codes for CASTLGQLLNTEAFF.

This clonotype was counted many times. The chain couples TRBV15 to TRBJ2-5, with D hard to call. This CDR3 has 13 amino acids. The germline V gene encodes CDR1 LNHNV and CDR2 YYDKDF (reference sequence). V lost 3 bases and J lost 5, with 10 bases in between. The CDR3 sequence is CATSRATPETQYF. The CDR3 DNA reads TGTGCCACCAGCAGGGCTACCCCGGAGACCCAGTACTTC.

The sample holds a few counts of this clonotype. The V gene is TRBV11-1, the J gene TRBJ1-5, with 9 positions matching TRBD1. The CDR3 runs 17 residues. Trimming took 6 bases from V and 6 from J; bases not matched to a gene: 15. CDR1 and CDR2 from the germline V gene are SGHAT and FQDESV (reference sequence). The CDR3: CASRLPNRDRAGQPQHF. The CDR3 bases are TGTGCCAGCAGACTCCCCAACCGGGACAGGGCAGGTCAGCCCCAGCATTTT. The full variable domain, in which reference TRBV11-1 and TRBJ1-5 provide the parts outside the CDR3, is EAEVAQSPRYKITEKSQAVAFWCDPISGHATLYWYRQILGQGPELLVQFQDESVVDDSQLPKDRFSAERLKGVDSTLKIQPAELGDSAMYLCASRLPNRDRAGQPQHFGDGTRLSIL.

CDR3 sequence: CASSFQAGTGELFF. The CDR3 DNA follows: TGTGCCAGCAGCTTCCAGGCGGGTACCGGGGAGCTGTTTTTT. The chain has TRBV5-4 and TRBJ2-2, with TRBD2 as a possible D gene (5 bases). The V gene's germline CDR1 is SGHNT and CDR2 YYREEE (reference sequence). The CDR3 runs 14 residues. V was pared by 2 bases and J by 5 bases, with 10 bases between.

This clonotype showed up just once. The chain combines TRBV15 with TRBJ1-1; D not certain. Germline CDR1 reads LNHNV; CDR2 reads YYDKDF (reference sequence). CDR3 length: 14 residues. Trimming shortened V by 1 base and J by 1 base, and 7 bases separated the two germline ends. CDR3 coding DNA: TGTGCCACCAGCAGAGCCAAGTGGAACACTGAAGCTTTCTTT. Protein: CATSRAKWNTEAFF. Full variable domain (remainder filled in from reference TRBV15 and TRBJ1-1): DAMVIQNPRYQVTQFGKPVTLSCSQTLNHNVMYWYQQKSSQAPKLLFHYYDKDFNNEADTPDNFQSRRPNTSFCFLDIRSPGLGDTAMYLCATSRAKWNTEAFFGQGTRLTVV.

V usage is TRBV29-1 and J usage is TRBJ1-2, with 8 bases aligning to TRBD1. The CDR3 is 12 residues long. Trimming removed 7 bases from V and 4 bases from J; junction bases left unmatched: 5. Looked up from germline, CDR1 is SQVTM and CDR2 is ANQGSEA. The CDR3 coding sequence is TGCAGCGCTGGACAGGGCAGCTATGGCTACACCTTC. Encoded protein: CSAGQGSYGYTF.

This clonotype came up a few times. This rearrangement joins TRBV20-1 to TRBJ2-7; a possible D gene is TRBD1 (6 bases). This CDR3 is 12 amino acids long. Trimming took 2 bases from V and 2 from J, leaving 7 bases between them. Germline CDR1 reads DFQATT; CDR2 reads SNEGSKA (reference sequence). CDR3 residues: CSARRDTYEQYF. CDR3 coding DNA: TGCAGTGCTAGAAGGGACACCTACGAGCAGTACTTC.

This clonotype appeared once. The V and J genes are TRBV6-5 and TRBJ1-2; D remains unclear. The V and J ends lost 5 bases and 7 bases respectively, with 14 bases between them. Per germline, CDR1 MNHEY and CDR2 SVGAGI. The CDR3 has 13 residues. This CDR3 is CASSPTLNRGYTF. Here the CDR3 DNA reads TGTGCCAGCAGTCCCACCCTGAATCGTGGCTACACCTTC.

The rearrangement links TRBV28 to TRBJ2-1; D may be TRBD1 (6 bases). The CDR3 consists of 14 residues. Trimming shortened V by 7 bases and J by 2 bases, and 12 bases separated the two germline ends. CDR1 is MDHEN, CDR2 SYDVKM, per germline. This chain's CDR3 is CASIGGQTYNEQFF. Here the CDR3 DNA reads TGTGCCAGCATAGGCGGACAGACCTACAATGAGCAGTTCTTC. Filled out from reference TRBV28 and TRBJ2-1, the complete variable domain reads DVKVTQSSRYLVKRTGEKVFLECVQDMDHENMFWYRQDPGLGLRLIYFSYDVKMKEKGDIPEGYSVSREKKERFSLILESASTNQTSMYLCASIGGQTYNEQFFGPGTRLTVL.

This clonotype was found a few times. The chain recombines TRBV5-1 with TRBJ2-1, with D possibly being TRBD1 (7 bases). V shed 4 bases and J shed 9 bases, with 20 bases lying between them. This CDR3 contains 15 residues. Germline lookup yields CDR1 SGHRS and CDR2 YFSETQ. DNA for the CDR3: TGCGCCAGCAGCGCTATCAGGGGGGTCGTAGTTGAGCAGTTCTTC. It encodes CASSAIRGVVVEQFF.

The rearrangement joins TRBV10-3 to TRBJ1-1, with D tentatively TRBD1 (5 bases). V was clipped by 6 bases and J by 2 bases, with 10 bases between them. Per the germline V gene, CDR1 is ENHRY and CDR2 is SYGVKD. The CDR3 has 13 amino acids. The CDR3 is CAIRGTDNTEAFF. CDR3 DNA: TGTGCCATCAGGGGGACGGACAACACTGAAGCTTTCTTT.

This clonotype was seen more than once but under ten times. CDR3 in DNA: TGTGCCAGTAGTATGTCGGGGGGCGGTTACGAGCAGTACTTC. This encodes CASSMSGGGYEQYF. The chain is built from TRBV19 and TRBJ2-7, with D perhaps matching TRBD2 (7 bases). With 3 bases removed from V and 4 bases from J, the gap between germline ends came to 13 bases. Germline assignment: CDR1 LNHDA and CDR2 SQIVND (reference sequence). The CDR3 totals 14 residues. Using reference TRBV19 and TRBJ2-7 for the parts outside the CDR3, the full variable domain is DGGITQSPKYLFRKEGQNVTLSCEQNLNHDAMYWYRQDPGQGLRLIYYSQIVNDFQKGDIAEGYSVSREKKESFPLTVTSAQKNPTAFYLCASSMSGGGYEQYFGPGTRLTVT.

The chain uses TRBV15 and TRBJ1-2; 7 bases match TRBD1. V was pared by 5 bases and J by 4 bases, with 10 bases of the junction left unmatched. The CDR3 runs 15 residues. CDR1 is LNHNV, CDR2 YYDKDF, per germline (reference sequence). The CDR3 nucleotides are TGTGCCACCAGCGGGGCGATCGGGACAGCCTATGGCTACACCTTC. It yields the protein CATSGAIGTAYGYTF.

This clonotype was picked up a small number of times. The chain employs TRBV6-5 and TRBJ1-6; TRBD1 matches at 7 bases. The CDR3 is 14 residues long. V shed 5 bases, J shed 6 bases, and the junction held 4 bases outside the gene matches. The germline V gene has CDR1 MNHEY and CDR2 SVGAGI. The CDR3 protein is CASSRDRVNSPLHF. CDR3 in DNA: TGTGCCAGCAGTCGCGACAGGGTTAATTCACCCCTCCACTTT.

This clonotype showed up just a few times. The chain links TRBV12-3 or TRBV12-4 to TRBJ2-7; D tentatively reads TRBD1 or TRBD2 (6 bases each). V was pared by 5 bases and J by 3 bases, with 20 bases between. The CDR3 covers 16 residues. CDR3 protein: CASSPTRRGGHYEQYF. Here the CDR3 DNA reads TGTGCCAGCAGTCCTACTCGGAGAGGGGGGCACTACGAGCAGTACTTC.

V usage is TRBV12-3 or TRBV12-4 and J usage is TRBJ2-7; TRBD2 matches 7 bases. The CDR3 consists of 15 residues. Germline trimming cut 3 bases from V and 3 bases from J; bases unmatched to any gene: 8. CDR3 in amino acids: CASSFWGGGDYEQYF. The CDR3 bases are TGTGCCAGCAGTTTCTGGGGGGGAGGGGACTACGAGCAGTACTTC.

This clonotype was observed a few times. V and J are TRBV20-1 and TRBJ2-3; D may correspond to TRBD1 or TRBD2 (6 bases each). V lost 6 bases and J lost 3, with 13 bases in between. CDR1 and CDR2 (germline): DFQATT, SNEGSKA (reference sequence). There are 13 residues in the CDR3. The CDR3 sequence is CSAPLGGTDTQYF. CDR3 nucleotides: TGCAGTGCCCCCCTAGGGGGGACAGATACGCAGTATTTT.

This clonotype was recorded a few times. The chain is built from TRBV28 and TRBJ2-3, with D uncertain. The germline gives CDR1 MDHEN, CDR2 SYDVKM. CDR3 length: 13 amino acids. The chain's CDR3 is CLSAASSTDTQYF. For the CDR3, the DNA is TGTCTCTCGGCGGCATCTAGCACAGATACGCAGTATTTT. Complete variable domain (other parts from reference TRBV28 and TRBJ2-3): DVKVTQSSRYLVKRTGEKVFLECVQDMDHENMFWYRQDPGLGLRLIYFSYDVKMKEKGDIPEGYSVSREKKERFSLILESASTNQTSMYLCLSAASSTDTQYFGPGTRLTVL.

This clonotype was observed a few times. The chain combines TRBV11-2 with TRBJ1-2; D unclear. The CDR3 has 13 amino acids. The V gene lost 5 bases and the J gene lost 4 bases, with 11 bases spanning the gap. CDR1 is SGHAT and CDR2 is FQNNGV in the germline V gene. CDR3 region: CASSPPGRYGYTF. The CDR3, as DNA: TGTGCCAGCAGCCCTCCCGGCCGCTATGGCTACACCTTC. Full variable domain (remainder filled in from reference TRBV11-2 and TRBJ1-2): EAGVAQSPRYKIIEKRQSVAFWCNPISGHATLYWYQQILGQGPKLLIQFQNNGVVDDSQLPKDRFSAERLKGVDSTLKIQPAKLEDSAVYLCASSPPGRYGYTFGSGTRLTVV.

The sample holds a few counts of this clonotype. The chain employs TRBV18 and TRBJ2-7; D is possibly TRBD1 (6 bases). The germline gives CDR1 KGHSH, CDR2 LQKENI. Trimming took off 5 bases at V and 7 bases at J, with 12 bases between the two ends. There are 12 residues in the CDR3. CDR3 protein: CASSVETGEQYV. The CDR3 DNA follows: TGTGCCAGCTCAGTAGAAACAGGGGAGCAGTACGTC.

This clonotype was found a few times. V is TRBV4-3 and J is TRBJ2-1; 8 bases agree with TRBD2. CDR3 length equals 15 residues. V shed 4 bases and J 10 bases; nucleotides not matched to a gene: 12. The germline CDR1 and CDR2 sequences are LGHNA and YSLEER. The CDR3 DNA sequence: TGCGCCAGCAGCCTCTTGGCGGGGGGTACTGGGGAGCAGTTCTTC. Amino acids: CASSLLAGGTGEQFF.

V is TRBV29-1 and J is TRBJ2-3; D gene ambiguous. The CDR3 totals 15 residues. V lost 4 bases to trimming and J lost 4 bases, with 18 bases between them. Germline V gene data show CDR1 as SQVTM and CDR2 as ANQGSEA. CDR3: CSVVAYLGSPDTQYF. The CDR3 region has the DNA TGCAGCGTTGTTGCGTACCTCGGTTCCCCAGATACGCAGTATTTT.

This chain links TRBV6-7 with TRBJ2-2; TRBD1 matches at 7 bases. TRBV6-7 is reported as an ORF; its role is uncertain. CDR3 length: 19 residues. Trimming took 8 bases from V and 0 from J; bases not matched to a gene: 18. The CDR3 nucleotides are TGTGCCAGCGTGTCACGGTTAAAAAGGGACAGCCCGAACACCGGGGAGCTGTTTTTT. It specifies CASVSRLKRDSPNTGELFF.

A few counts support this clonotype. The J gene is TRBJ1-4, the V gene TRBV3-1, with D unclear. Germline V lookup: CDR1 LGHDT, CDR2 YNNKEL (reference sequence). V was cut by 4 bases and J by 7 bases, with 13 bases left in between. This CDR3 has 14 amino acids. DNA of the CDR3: TGTGCCAGCAGCCCCCCTCCACGGGGTGAAAAACTGTTTTTT. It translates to CASSPPPRGEKLFF.

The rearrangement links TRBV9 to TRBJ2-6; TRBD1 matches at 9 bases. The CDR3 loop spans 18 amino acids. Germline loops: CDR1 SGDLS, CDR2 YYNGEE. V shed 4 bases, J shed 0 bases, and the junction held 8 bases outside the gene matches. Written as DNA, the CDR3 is TGTGCCAGCAGCCCCAGGGACAGGGAAGACTCTGGGGCCAACGTCCTGACTTTC. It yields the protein CASSPRDREDSGANVLTF. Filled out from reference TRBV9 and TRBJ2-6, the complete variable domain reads DSGVTQTPKHLITATGQRVTLRCSPRSGDLSVYWYQQSLDQGLQFLIQYYNGEERAKGNILERFSAQQFPDLHSELNLSSLELGDSALYFCASSPRDREDSGANVLTFGAGSRLTVL.